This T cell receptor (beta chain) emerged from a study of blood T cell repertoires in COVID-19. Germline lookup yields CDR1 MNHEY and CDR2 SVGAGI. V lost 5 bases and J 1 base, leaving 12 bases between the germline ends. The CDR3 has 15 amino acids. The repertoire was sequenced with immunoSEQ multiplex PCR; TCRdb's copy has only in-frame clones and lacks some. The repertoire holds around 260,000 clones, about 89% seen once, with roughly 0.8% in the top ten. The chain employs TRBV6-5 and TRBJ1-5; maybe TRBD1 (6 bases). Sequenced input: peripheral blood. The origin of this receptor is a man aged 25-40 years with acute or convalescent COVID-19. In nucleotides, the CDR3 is TGTGCCAGCAGTACCACAGGGACGAGCAATCAGCCCCAGCATTTT. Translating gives CASSTTGTSNQPQHF.